These 15 T cell receptor beta chains came from one sample sequenced in a study of tumor-infiltrating lymphocytes in primary liver carcinoma. The authors made TCR beta cDNA from around 500 ng total RNA with a constant-region primer. Construction of TCR beta libraries relied on three successive nested multiplex PCR rounds employing slightly modified ARM-PCR. The opening two PCR rounds, about 11 cycles each, paired TRBV1-TRBV30 forward primers with a C-beta reverse primer. TCRdb ran MiXCR on the multiplex PCR reads and lists one entry per CDR3 protein. In the table there are approximately 64,000 distinct CDR3 sequences, about two thirds of which are singletons. RNA and DNA were co-extracted from about 19-30 mg of unsorted bulk tissue. Sequencing input: liver tumor tissue from sampling region 4. The subset here: tumor region T4, right-lateral pole. Receptors originate from a man aged 35-49 years with primary liver carcinoma and hepatitis B virus infection.

On this clonotype itself: This may be a read error, as it is one base from a much larger clone. The rearrangement joins TRBV11-2 to TRBJ1-3; perhaps TRBD1 as D (6 bases). In germline, CDR1 is SGHAT, CDR2 FQNNGV. This CDR3 spans 14 amino acids. CDR3 sequence (DNA): TGTGCCGGCAGCTCCTCGACAGGAGGAAACACCGTATATTTT. Translating gives CAGSSSTGGNTVYF.

As for this clonotype: Germline and junction disagree at one end, which may indicate a read error. CDR3: CAGSLYRLVGELFF. The CDR3 DNA is TGTGCCGGCAGCTTATACCGGCTAGTTGGTGAGCTGTTCTTC. J is TRBJ2-1 and V is TRBV11-2; D is undetermined. This CDR3 is built from 14 residues. Germline V gene data show CDR1 as SGHAT and CDR2 as FQNNGV.

With regard to this clonotype: Without the conserved terminal phenylalanine or tryptophan, this CDR3 likely stems from a read error. The chain carries TRBV28 and TRBJ1-5; D ambiguous. This CDR3 spans 12 amino acids. CDR1 is MDHEN and CDR2 is SYDVKM in the germline V gene. Trimming took 10 bases from V and 7 from J, leaving 14 bases between them. The CDR3 nucleotides are TGTGCCACTCGAAACTACGGCCAGCCCCAGCATGTT. It specifies CATRNYGQPQHV.

This clonotype was found many times. Just one base apart from a much larger clone, this may be a read error. This chain links TRBV4-1 with TRBJ2-1, with D perhaps being TRBD1 or TRBD2 (5 bases each). Germline CDR1 MGHRA, CDR2 YSYEKL. This CDR3 is built from 13 residues. CDR3 amino acids: CASSPGRWYEQSF. The CDR3 bases are TGCGCCAGCAGCCCGGGACGGTGGTATGAGCAGTCCTTC.

This clonotype occurred a few times. One end of the junction does not line up with germline, which may come from a read error. CDR3 in amino acids: CAGPPPAGVTGELLF. CDR3 DNA: TGTGCCGGCCCTCCCCCAGCGGGAGTCACCGGGGAGCTGCTTTTT. The chain carries TRBV19 and TRBJ2-2; 8 bases are shared with TRBD2. Germline CDR1 reads LNHDA; CDR2 reads SQIVND (reference sequence). This CDR3 has 15 residues.

Details on this clonotype: The junction departs from the called germline gene at one end, perhaps through a read error. The rearrangement links TRBV11-2 to TRBJ2-3, with 8 nucleotides matching TRBD1. The CDR3 runs 15 residues. CDR1 is SGHAT and CDR2 is FQNNGV in the germline V gene. CDR3 coding DNA: TGTGACAGCAGTACTCGGGACAGGCGGACAGATACGCAGTATTTT. Its translation: CDSSTRDRRTDTQYF.

This clonotype was seen just once. Compared with germline, one end of the junction differs, possibly owing to a read error. The rearrangement uses TRBV6-1 and TRBJ2-1; D is uncertain. Germline V CDR1 and CDR2: MNHNS, SASEGT. CDR3 length: 12 residues. The CDR3 reads CASRRSINEQFF. The CDR3 nucleotides read TGTGCCAGCAGGCGGTCGATCAATGAGCAATTCTTC.

V and J are TRBV11-2 and TRBJ2-3; 10 nucleotides match TRBD2. CDR1 and CDR2 (germline): SGHAT, FQNNGV. Trimming cost V 7 bases and J 4 bases; bases outside gene matches: 14. The CDR3 loop spans 17 amino acids. The CDR3 region is CASTDQVSSGGSDTQYF. Here the CDR3 DNA reads TGTGCCAGCACAGACCAGGTTTCTAGCGGGGGCTCAGATACGCAGTATTTT. The variable domain in full, with the rest retrieved from reference TRBV11-2 and TRBJ2-3, is EAGVAQSPRYKIIEKRQSVAFWCNPISGHATLYWYQQILGQGPKLLIQFQNNGVVDDSQLPKDRFSAERLKGVDSTLKIQPAKLEDSAVYLCASTDQVSSGGSDTQYFGPGTRLTVL.

This clonotype appeared a few times. The chain combines TRBV11-1 with TRBJ2-7; D remains unclear. Between the trimmed V and J ends, which lost 5 bases and 3 bases, there was a span of 20 bases. This CDR3 is 16 amino acids long. Germline CDR1 is SGHAT and CDR2 is FQDESV (reference sequence). The CDR3, as DNA: TGTGCCAGCAGCCAAAGAGGCTCTTTCAGCCTCTACGAGCAGTACTTC. Translating gives CASSQRGSFSLYEQYF.

As concerns this clonotype: A much larger clone sits a single nucleotide away, making a read error possible. The J gene is TRBJ2-7, the V gene TRBV4-1, with D perhaps TRBD1 (6 bases). Germline V gene sequence: CDR1 MGHRA, CDR2 YSYEKL. This CDR3 contains 14 residues. Written as DNA, the CDR3 is TGCGCCAGCAGCCTAGACAGGACCTCCTACAAGCAGTACTTC. This gives the protein CASSLDRTSYKQYF.

Worth noting for this clonotype: An end of the junction does not agree with germline; a read error may underlie this. V gene TRBV12-3 or TRBV12-4 combines with J gene TRBJ1-2; D gene uncertain. This CDR3 comprises 13 residues. This CDR3 is CTSSFRGSYGYTF. In DNA form, the CDR3 reads TGTACCAGCAGTTTCCGAGGCTCTTATGGCTACACCTTC.

For this clonotype: The junction departs from the called germline gene at one end, perhaps through a read error. CDR3: CACRRSIDEQFF. CDR3 nucleotide sequence: TGTGCCTGCAGGCGGTCGATCGACGAGCAGTTCTTC. The chain joins TRBV6-1 to TRBJ2-1; D unresolved. Germline values: CDR1 MNHNS, CDR2 SASEGT. This CDR3 has 12 residues.

The sample holds many counts of this clonotype. V is TRBV6-1 and J is TRBJ2-6; D perhaps matches TRBD2 (5 bases). V lost 2 bases and J 2 bases, leaving 7 bases between the germline ends. Germline V lookup: CDR1 MNHNS, CDR2 SASEGT. CDR3 length: 15 residues. The CDR3 here is CASSELGAGANVLTF. The CDR3 region has the DNA TGTGCCAGCAGTGAATTGGGAGCTGGGGCCAACGTCCTGACTTTC.

This clonotype appeared many times. The chain employs TRBV11-2 and TRBJ2-1; 14 positions match TRBD2. CDR1 and CDR2 (germline): SGHAT, FQNNGV. The CDR3 has 19 residues. The trim removed 3 bases at V and 8 bases at J, leaving 15 bases unmatched. The CDR3 DNA follows: TGTGCCAGCAGCTTCCAATGGGTGCCTGGGACTAGCGGGAGTCATGAGCAGTTCTTC. Its protein is CASSFQWVPGTSGSHEQFF.

The table lists this clonotype with many counts. V is TRBV6-6 and J is TRBJ2-5; D uncertain. With 6 bases removed from V and 2 bases from J, the gap between germline ends came to 13 bases. There are 14 residues in the CDR3. The germline V gene has CDR1 MNHNY and CDR2 SVGAGI (reference sequence). The CDR3 spells CASRRQDSQETQYF. The CDR3 nucleotides read TGTGCCAGCAGACGGCAAGATTCACAAGAGACCCAGTACTTC.